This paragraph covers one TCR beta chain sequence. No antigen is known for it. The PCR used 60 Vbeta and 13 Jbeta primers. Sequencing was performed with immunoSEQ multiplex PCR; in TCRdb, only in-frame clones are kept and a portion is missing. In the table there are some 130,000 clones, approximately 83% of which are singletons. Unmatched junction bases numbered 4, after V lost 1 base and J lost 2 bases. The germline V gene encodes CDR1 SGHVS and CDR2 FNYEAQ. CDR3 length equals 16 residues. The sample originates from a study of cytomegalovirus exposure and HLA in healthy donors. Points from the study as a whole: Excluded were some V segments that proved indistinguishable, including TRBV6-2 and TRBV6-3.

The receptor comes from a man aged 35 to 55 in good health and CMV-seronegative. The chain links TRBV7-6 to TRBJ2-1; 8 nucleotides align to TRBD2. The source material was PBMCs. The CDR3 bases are TGTGCCAGCAGCTTAGATGGCGGGAGGACCTACAATGAGCAGTTCTTC. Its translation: CASSLDGGRTYNEQFF.